This T cell receptor (beta chain) came from a study of beta chain features in type 1 diabetes. The study's findings and limits: Since sequencing was performed on cDNA, cells with high TCR expression could be over-represented. Lower insertion and higher deletion counts appeared at VDJ junctions in type 1 diabetes patients.

Reverse transcribing all isolated RNA meant expressed TCRB transcripts were sequenced. Libraries were prepared by immunoSEQ multiplex PCR; TCRdb keeps only in-frame clonotypes and omits some of them. Of approximately 140,000 clones listed, 40% to 55% are singletons. As concerns this clone: Its target is unknown.

Germline V gene sequence: CDR1 SGHRS, CDR2 YFSETQ. CDR3 size: 17 residues. V was shortened by 5 bases and J by 2 bases, with 22 bases between the two germline ends. Sort purity for all populations was recorded as exceeding 98%. Sequencing input: Tregs from blood. The chain uses TRBV5-1 and TRBJ2-5; possible D gene TRBD2, 6 bases. This TCR derives from a man younger than 35 in good health. As DNA, the CDR3 is TGCGCCAGCAGTAACGGACGCCGGGACTTGTGGCAAGAGACCCAGTACTTC. It is translated as CASSNGRRDLWQETQYF.